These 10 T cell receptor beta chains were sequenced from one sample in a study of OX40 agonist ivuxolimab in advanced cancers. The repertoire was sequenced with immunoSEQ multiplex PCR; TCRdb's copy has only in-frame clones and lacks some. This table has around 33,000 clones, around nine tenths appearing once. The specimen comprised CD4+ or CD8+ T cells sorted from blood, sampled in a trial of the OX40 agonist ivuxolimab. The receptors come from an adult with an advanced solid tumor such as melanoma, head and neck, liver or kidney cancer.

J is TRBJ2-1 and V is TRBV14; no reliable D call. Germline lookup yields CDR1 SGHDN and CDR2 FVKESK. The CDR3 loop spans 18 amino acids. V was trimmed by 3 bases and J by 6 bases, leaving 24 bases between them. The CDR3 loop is CASSQQSVGFFHSNEQFF. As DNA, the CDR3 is TGTGCCAGCAGCCAGCAGAGCGTGGGTTTTTTTCATTCCAATGAGCAGTTCTTC. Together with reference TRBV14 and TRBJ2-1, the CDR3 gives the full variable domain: EAGVTQFPSHSVIEKGQTVTLRCDPISGHDNLYWYRRVMGKEIKFLLHFVKESKQDESGMPNNRFLAERTGGTYSTLKVQPAELEDSGVYFCASSQQSVGFFHSNEQFFGPGTRLTVL.

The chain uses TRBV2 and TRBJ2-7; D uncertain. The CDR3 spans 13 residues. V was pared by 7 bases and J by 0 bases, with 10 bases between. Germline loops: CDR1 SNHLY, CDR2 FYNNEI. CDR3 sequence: CASIETNSYEQYF. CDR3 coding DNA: TGTGCCAGCATTGAGACCAACTCCTACGAGCAGTACTTC.

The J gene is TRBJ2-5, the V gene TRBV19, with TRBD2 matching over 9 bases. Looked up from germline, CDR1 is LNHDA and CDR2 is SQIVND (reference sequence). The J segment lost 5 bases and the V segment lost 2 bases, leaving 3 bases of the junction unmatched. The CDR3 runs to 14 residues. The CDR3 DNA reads TGTGCCAGTAGTATAAATAGCGGGAGTGAGACCCAGTACTTC. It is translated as CASSINSGSETQYF.

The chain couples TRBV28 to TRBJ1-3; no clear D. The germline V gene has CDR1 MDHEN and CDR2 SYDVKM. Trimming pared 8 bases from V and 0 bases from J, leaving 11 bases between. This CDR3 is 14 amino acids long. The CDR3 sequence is CASGLLSSGNTIYF. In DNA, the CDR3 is TGTGCCAGCGGGCTTCTTTCCTCTGGAAACACCATATATTTT.

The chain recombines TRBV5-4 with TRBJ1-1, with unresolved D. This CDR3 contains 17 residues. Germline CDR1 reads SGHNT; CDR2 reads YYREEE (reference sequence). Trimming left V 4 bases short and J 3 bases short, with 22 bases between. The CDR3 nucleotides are TGTGCCAGCAGCCCCATAAGTGGAGGTCAGCGATACACTGAAGCTTTCTTT. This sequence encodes CASSPISGGQRYTEAFF.

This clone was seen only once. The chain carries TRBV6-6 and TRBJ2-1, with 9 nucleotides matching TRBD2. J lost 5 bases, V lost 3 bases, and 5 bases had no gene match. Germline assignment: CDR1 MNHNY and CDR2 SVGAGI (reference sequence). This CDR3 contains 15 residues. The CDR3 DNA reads TGTGCCAGCAGTTATGGAGCGGGGGGACACAATGAGCAGTTCTTC. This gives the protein CASSYGAGGHNEQFF.

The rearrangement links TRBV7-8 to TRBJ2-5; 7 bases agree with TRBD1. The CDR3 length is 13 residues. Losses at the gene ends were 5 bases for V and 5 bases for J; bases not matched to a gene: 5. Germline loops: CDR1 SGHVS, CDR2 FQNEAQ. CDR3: CASSPTGMETQYF. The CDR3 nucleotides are TGTGCCAGCAGCCCGACAGGGATGGAGACCCAGTACTTC. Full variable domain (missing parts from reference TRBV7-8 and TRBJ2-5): GAGVSQSPRYKVAKRGQDVALRCDPISGHVSLFWYQQALGQGPEFLTYFQNEAQLDKSGLPSDRFFAERPEGSVSTLKIQRTQQEDSAVYLCASSPTGMETQYFGPGTRLLVL.

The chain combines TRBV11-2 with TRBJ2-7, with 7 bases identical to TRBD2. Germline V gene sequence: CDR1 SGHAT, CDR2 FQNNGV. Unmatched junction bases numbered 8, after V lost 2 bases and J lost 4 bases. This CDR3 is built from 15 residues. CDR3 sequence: CASSLSGASGYEQYF. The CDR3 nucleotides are TGTGCCAGCAGCTTAAGCGGGGCTAGCGGTTACGAGCAGTACTTC.

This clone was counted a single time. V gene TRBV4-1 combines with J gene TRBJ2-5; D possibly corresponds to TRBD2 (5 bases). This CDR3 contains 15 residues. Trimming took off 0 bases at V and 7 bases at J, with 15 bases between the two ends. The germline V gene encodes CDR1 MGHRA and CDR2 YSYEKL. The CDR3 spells CASSQDPGVEGTQYF. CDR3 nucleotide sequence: TGCGCCAGCAGCCAAGACCCCGGGGTAGAGGGGACCCAGTACTTC.

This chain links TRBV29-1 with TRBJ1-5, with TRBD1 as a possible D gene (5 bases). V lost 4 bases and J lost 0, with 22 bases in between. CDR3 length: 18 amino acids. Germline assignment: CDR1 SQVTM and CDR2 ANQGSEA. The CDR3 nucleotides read TGCAGCGTTGTAACCGGAAACGACAGCCCACCTAGCAATCAGCCCCAGCATTTT. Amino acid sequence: CSVVTGNDSPPSNQPQHF.